Reported below is one T cell receptor (beta chain). The source of the sample is a study of PD-L1 blockade in urothelial cancer. Study-level background: Patients arrived having already received 0 to 3 prior chemotherapy regimens. The study recovered a median of 141,255 T cells per blood sample.

Data came from immunoSEQ multiplex PCR; TCRdb stores just in-frame clones and leaves some out. Among roughly 60,000 clones listed, roughly four fifths were seen once. Trimming took 1 base from V and 5 from J; bases not matched to a gene: 3. The CDR3 length is 14 residues. Germline CDR1 is GTSNPN and CDR2 is SVGIG (reference sequence). The sample consisted of PBMCs, taken around atezolizumab (anti-PD-L1) treatment. The genes are TRBV30 and TRBJ2-1; TRBD1 matches 9 bases. The sequence was obtained from an older man with urothelial cancer. The CDR3 DNA sequence: TGTGCCTGGAGTGCGGACAGGGGCAACAATGAGCAGTTCTTC. Translating it yields CAWSADRGNNEQFF.